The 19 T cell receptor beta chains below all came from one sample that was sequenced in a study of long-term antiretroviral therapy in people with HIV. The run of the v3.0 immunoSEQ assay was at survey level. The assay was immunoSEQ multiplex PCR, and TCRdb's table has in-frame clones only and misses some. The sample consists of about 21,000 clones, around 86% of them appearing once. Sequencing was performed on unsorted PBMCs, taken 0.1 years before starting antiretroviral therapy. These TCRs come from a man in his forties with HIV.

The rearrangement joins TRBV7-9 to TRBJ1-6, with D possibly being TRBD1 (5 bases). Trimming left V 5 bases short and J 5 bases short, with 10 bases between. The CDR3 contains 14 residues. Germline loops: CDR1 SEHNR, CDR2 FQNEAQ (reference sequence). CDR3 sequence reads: CASSQDTHNSPLHF. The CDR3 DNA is TGTGCCAGCAGCCAGGACACCCATAATTCACCCCTCCACTTT.

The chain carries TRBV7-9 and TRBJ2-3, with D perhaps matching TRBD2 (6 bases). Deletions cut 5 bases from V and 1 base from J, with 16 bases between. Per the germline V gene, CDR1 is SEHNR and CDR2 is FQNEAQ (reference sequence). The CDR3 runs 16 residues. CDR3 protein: CASSRFPGLRTDTQYF. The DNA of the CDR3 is TGTGCCAGCAGCCGCTTTCCGGGACTTCGCACAGATACGCAGTATTTT. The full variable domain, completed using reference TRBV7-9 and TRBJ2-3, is DTGVSQNPRHKITKRGQNVTFRCDPISEHNRLYWYRQTLGQGPEFLTYFQNEAQLEKSRLLSDRFSAERPKGSFSTLEIQRTEQGDSAMYLCASSRFPGLRTDTQYFGPGTRLTVL.

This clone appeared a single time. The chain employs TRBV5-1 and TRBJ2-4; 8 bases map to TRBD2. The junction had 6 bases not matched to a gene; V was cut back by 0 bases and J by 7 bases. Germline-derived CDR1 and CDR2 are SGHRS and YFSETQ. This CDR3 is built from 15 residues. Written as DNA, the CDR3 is TGCGCCAGCAGCTTGGCGGGGGGGCAGGGGAACATTCAGTACTTC. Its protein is CASSLAGGQGNIQYF.

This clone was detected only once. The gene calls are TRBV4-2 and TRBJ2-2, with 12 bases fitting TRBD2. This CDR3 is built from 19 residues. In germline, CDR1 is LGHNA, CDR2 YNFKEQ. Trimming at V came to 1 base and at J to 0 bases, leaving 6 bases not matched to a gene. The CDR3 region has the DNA TGTGCCAGCAGCCAAGGGGGTCTAGCGGGGGGGCCGAACACCGGGGAGCTGTTTTTT. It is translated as CASSQGGLAGGPNTGELFF.

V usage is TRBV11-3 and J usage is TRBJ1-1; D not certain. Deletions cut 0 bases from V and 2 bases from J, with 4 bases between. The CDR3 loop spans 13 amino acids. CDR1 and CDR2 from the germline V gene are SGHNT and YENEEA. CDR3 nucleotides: TGTGCCAGCAGCTTAGAGGTCAACACTGAAGCTTTCTTT. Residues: CASSLEVNTEAFF.

The DNA for the CDR3 is TGTGCCAGCAGTTTTGGATCGGGTAGCAATCAGCCCCAGCATTTT. This sequence encodes CASSFGSGSNQPQHF. This chain connects TRBV28 to TRBJ1-5, with D uncertain. The length of the CDR3 is 15 residues. The V and J ends lost 3 bases and 0 bases respectively, with 9 bases between them. Germline CDR1 MDHEN, CDR2 SYDVKM.

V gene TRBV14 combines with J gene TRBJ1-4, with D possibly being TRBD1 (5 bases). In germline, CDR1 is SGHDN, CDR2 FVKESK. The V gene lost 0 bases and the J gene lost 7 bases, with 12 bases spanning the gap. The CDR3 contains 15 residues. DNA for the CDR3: TGTGCCAGCAGCCAAGAGCGGGTTAGGGGTGAAAAACTGTTTTTT. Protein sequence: CASSQERVRGEKLFF.

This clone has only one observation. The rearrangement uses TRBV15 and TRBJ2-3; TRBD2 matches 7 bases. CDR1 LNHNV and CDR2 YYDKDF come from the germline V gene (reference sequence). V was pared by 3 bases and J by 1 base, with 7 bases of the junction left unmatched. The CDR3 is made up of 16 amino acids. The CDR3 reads CATSRHRGVGTDTQYF. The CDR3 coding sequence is TGTGCCACCAGCAGGCATCGGGGGGTTGGCACAGATACGCAGTATTTT. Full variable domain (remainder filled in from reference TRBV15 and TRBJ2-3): DAMVIQNPRYQVTQFGKPVTLSCSQTLNHNVMYWYQQKSSQAPKLLFHYYDKDFNNEADTPDNFQSRRPNTSFCFLDIRSPGLGDTAMYLCATSRHRGVGTDTQYFGPGTRLTVL.

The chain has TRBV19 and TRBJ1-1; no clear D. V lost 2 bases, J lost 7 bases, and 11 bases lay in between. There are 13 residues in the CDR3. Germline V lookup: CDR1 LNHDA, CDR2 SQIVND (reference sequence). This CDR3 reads CASSISAGFEAFF. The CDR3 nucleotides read TGTGCCAGTAGTATATCGGCAGGATTTGAAGCTTTCTTT.

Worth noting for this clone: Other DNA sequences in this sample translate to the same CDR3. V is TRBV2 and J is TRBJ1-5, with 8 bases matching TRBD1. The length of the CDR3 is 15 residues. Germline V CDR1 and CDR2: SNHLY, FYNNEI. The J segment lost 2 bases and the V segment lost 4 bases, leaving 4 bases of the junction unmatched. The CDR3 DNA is TGTGCCAGCAGTGGACAGGGGACGGGCAATCAGCCCCAGCATTTT. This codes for CASSGQGTGNQPQHF.

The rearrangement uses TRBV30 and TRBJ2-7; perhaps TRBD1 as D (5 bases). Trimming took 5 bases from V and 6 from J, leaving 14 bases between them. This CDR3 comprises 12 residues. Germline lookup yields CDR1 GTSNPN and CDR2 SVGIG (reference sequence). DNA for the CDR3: TGTGCCTGGGTGAGGTTAGGGGTCGAGCAGTACTTC. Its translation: CAWVRLGVEQYF.

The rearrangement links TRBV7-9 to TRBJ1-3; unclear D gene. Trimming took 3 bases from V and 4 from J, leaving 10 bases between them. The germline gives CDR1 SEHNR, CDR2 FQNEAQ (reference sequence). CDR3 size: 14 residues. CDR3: CASSFERAGNTIYF. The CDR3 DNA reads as TGTGCCAGCAGCTTTGAACGCGCCGGAAACACCATATATTTT.

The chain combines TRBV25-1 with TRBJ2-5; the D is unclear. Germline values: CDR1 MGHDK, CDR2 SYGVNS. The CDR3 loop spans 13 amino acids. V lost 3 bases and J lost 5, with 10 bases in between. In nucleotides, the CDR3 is TGTGCCAGCAGTGAGGGCAGATGGGAGACCCAGTACTTC. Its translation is CASSEGRWETQYF.

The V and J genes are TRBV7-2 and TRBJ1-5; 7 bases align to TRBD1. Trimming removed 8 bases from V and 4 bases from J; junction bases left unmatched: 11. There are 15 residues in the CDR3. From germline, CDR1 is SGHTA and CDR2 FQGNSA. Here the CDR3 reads CASAQLGTANQPQHF. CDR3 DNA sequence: TGTGCCAGCGCGCAGTTAGGGACAGCGAATCAGCCCCAGCATTTT.

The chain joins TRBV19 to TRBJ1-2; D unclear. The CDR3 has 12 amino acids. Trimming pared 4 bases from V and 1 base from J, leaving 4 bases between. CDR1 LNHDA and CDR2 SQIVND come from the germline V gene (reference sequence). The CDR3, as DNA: TGTGCCAGTAGTAGGAGTAACTATGGCTACACCTTC. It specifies CASSRSNYGYTF.

The CDR3 sequence is CASSPSTGRTGELFF. CDR3 coding DNA: TGTGCCAGCAGCCCATCTACAGGGCGGACCGGGGAGCTGTTTTTT. V is TRBV5-4 and J is TRBJ2-2, with D maybe TRBD1 (6 bases). Looked up from germline, CDR1 is SGHNT and CDR2 is YYREEE (reference sequence). V lost 4 bases and J 5 bases, leaving 15 bases between the germline ends. The CDR3 extends over 15 amino acids.

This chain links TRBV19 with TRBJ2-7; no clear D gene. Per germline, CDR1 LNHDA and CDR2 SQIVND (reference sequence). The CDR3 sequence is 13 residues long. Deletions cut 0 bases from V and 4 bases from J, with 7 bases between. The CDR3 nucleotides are TGTGCCAGTAGTATAGATCGAGGATACGAGCAGTACTTC. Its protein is CASSIDRGYEQYF.

CDR3 sequence reads: CASSLELAAETQYF. DNA of the CDR3: TGTGCCAGCAGCTTAGAACTAGCTGCGGAGACCCAGTACTTC. The rearrangement joins TRBV7-2 to TRBJ2-5, with D perhaps TRBD2 (6 bases). The V gene lost 1 base and the J gene lost 5 bases, with 11 bases spanning the gap. Germline values: CDR1 SGHTA, CDR2 FQGNSA. The CDR3 runs 14 residues.

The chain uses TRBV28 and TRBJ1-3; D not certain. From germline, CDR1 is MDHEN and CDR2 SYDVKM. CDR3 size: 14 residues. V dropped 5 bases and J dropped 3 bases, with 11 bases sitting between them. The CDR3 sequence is CASSPIPDGNTIYF. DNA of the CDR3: TGTGCCAGCAGTCCAATCCCCGATGGAAACACCATATATTTT. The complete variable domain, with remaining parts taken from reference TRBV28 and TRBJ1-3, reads DVKVTQSSRYLVKRTGEKVFLECVQDMDHENMFWYRQDPGLGLRLIYFSYDVKMKEKGDIPEGYSVSREKKERFSLILESASTNQTSMYLCASSPIPDGNTIYFGEGSWLTVV.